These 26 T cell receptor beta chains share one sample of origin, sequenced in a study of blood T cell repertoires in COVID-19 (dated by TCRdb to 2019 to 2021). Library generation was performed with the immunoSEQ multiplex PCR assay. Not all clones reach the TCRdb copy of this immuneACCESS table, which keeps in-frame sequences only. Checked studies attribute under half of the gap to unresolved V genes and leave the rest unexplained. This sample gives tens of thousands of clones in total; almost 85% of them show up just once. 36% of the sample lies in the top ten. The sample was peripheral blood. The receptors stem from a man aged 65 to 79 with acute or convalescent COVID-19.

This chain joins TRBV19 and TRBJ2-2, with TRBD1 identical over 8 bases. The CDR3 sequence is 15 residues long. J gave up 4 bases and V 4 bases, and 5 bases lay outside the gene matches. Germline V gene lookup returns CDR1 LNHDA and CDR2 SQIVND (reference sequence). This chain's CDR3 is CASSTRTGTTGELFF. The CDR3 DNA reads as TGTGCCAGTAGTACAAGGACAGGGACCACCGGGGAGCTGTTTTTT.

This clone is a singleton in its sample. This sequence joins TRBV11-2 and TRBJ1-5; TRBD1 matches at 7 bases. The CDR3 runs to 15 residues. Germline V gene data show CDR1 as SGHAT and CDR2 as FQNNGV. The trim removed 3 bases at V and 4 bases at J, leaving 6 bases unmatched. The CDR3 nucleotides are TGTGCCAGCAGCTTTCTCGGACAGGCTAATCAGCCCCAGCATTTT. Protein: CASSFLGQANQPQHF.

CDR3 sequence: CASSSPDRGLTYTF. In DNA, the CDR3 is TGTGCCAGTAGTTCCCCGGACAGGGGCTTGACTTACACCTTC. The rearrangement joins TRBV19 to TRBJ1-2; the match to TRBD1 covers 9 bases. In germline, CDR1 is LNHDA, CDR2 SQIVND (reference sequence). The CDR3 is made up of 14 amino acids. Germline trimming cut 5 bases from V and 11 bases from J; bases unmatched to any gene: 12. Full variable domain (outside the CDR3, taken from reference TRBV19 and TRBJ1-2): DGGITQSPKYLFRKEGQNVTLSCEQNLNHDAMYWYRQDPGQGLRLIYYSQIVNDFQKGDIAEGYSVSREKKESFPLTVTSAQKNPTAFYLCASSSPDRGLTYTFGSGTRLTVV.

The CDR3 here is CSVVRQGRGSYGYTF. The CDR3 coding sequence is TGCAGCGTTGTAAGGCAGGGTAGGGGCTCCTATGGCTACACCTTC. The chain links TRBV29-1 to TRBJ1-2; tentatively, D is TRBD1 (5 bases). Germline CDR1 and CDR2: SQVTM and ANQGSEA. This CDR3 has 15 residues. The V gene lost 4 bases and the J gene lost 4 bases, with 19 bases spanning the gap.

J is TRBJ2-4 and V is TRBV5-6; 7 bases map to TRBD1. This CDR3 has 13 residues. V lost 7 bases and J lost 6; bases outside the gene matches: 7. In germline, CDR1 is SGHDT, CDR2 YYEEEE. CDR3 loop: CASGKTGRNIQYF. The CDR3 DNA is TGTGCCAGCGGTAAGACAGGGAGAAACATTCAGTACTTC.

The V gene is TRBV30, the J gene TRBJ2-7, with 8 bases that match TRBD2. The CDR3 runs to 12 residues. V lost 2 bases to trimming and J lost 9 bases; unmatched junction nucleotides: 6. Germline values: CDR1 GTSNPN, CDR2 SVGIG (reference sequence). In DNA form, the CDR3 reads TGTGCCTGGAGTAGCGGGAGCAGTGGGCAGTACTTC. Amino acid sequence: CAWSSGSSGQYF.

This chain links TRBV10-3 with TRBJ2-1; TRBD2 aligns across 11 bases. The germline gives CDR1 ENHRY, CDR2 SYGVKD. The CDR3 totals 16 residues. Losses at the gene ends were 3 bases for V and 6 bases for J; bases not matched to a gene: 7. The CDR3 DNA sequence: TGTGCCATCAGTGACCCTACTAGCGGGAGATCCAATGAGCAGTTCTTC. Its protein is CAISDPTSGRSNEQFF.

The chain couples TRBV3-1 (or the pseudogene TRBV3-2) to TRBJ2-1, with 10 bases aligning to TRBD2. The V and J ends lost 0 bases and 10 bases, in that order; junction bases with no gene match: 6. CDR1 is LGHDT, CDR2 YNNKEL, per germline (reference sequence). CDR3 size: 15 residues. CDR3 region: CASSQELAGRREQFF. In nucleotides, the CDR3 is TGTGCCAGCAGCCAAGAACTAGCGGGACGCAGGGAGCAGTTCTTC.

The V and J genes are TRBV28 and TRBJ2-5; 7 nucleotides agree with TRBD1. Germline assignment: CDR1 MDHEN and CDR2 SYDVKM. The trim removed 7 bases at V and 1 base at J, leaving 6 bases unmatched. The CDR3 runs 14 residues. CDR3 loop: CASTTGQSQETQYF. The DNA for the CDR3 is TGTGCCAGCACAACGGGACAGTCCCAAGAGACCCAGTACTTC.

The rearrangement links TRBV10-1 to TRBJ2-3; D ambiguous. The V gene lost 2 bases and the J gene lost 4 bases, with 13 bases spanning the gap. The CDR3 is 15 amino acids. Per germline, CDR1 WNHNN and CDR2 SYGVQD (reference sequence). The CDR3 is CASSEGHRGSDTQYF. CDR3 in DNA: TGCGCCAGCAGTGAGGGCCACCGAGGATCAGATACGCAGTATTTT.

The V gene is TRBV6-6, the J gene TRBJ2-7, with TRBD1 matching over 7 bases. The ends lost 6 bases at V and 2 bases at J; junction bases unmatched: 4. CDR3 length: 13 residues. Germline values: CDR1 MNHNY, CDR2 SVGAGI (reference sequence). The CDR3 region is CASSRDSTYEQYF. As DNA, the CDR3 is TGTGCCAGCAGCCGGGACAGTACCTACGAGCAGTACTTC.

The genes are TRBV3-1 (or the pseudogene TRBV3-2) and TRBJ2-1, with TRBD2 identical over 11 bases. J was trimmed by 9 bases and V by 4 bases; bases with no gene match: 8. Per germline, CDR1 LGHDT and CDR2 YNNKEL (reference sequence). This CDR3 region has 15 residues. The CDR3 DNA reads as TGTGCCAGCAGCCCCGTTCCACTAGCGGGAGCTGAGCAGTTCTTC. The encoded protein is CASSPVPLAGAEQFF.

The rearrangement uses TRBV2 and TRBJ1-3, with TRBD1 identical over 9 bases. Trimming cost V 4 bases and J 0 bases; bases outside gene matches: 1. There are 15 residues in the CDR3. The germline gives CDR1 SNHLY, CDR2 FYNNEI. This chain's CDR3 is CASSGTGVSGNTIYF. CDR3 bases: TGTGCCAGCAGTGGGACAGGGGTCTCTGGAAACACCATATATTTT. The whole variable domain, filled in from reference TRBV2 and TRBJ1-3, reads EPEVTQTPSHQVTQMGQEVILRCVPISNHLYFYWYRQILGQKVEFLVSFYNNEISEKSEIFDDQFSVERPDGSNFTLKIRSTKLEDSAMYFCASSGTGVSGNTIYFGEGSWLTVV.

V gene TRBV5-4 combines with J gene TRBJ1-6; D gene unclear. V was trimmed by 4 bases and J by 9 bases, leaving 11 bases between them. Germline lookup yields CDR1 SGHNT and CDR2 YYREEE (reference sequence). The CDR3 covers 13 residues. The CDR3 DNA is TGTGCCAGCAGCGACACCTCGACTTCACCCCTCCACTTT. It is translated as CASSDTSTSPLHF. Variable domain in full (rest from reference TRBV5-4 and TRBJ1-6): ETGVTQSPTHLIKTRGQQVTLRCSSQSGHNTVSWYQQALGQGPQFIFQYYREEENGRGNFPPRFSGLQFPNYSSELNVNALELDDSALYLCASSDTSTSPLHFGNGTRLTVT.

The table lists this clone with a count of one. The chain carries TRBV4-3 and TRBJ2-5, with TRBD2 as a possible D gene (7 bases). CDR3 length equals 16 residues. Per the germline V gene, CDR1 is LGHNA and CDR2 is YSLEER. The germline V and J ends were trimmed by 0 bases and 5 bases, with 16 bases remaining between them. DNA for the CDR3: TGCGCCAGCAGCCAAGATTTAGGGGGGGCCATTGAGACCCAGTACTTC. Its protein is CASSQDLGGAIETQYF.

In regard to this clone: The germline gene is not matched at one end of the junction; a read error may be the cause. The CDR3 DNA sequence: TGTGCCAGCAGCGGGAGGGACCTCCCCTCGGGAGTAAGCTTC. This gives the protein CASSGRDLPSGVSF. The chain couples TRBV5-4 to TRBJ1-2, with a tentative D call TRBD1 (5 bases). CDR1 and CDR2 from the germline V gene are SGHNT and YYREEE (reference sequence). The CDR3 runs 14 residues.

The CDR3 DNA reads as TGTGCCAGCAGCCCCTTAGCGGGAGGAGTAGATACGCAGTATTTT. This codes for CASSPLAGGVDTQYF. This sequence joins TRBV7-6 and TRBJ2-3; 10 nucleotides match TRBD2. The J segment lost 5 bases and the V segment lost 5 bases, leaving 7 bases of the junction unmatched. CDR1 is SGHVS and CDR2 is FNYEAQ in the germline V gene. This CDR3 is built from 15 residues.

The chain has TRBV27 and TRBJ1-5; 7 bases line up with TRBD1. J gave up 6 bases and V 0 bases, and 5 bases lay outside the gene matches. There are 15 residues in the CDR3. Germline assignment: CDR1 MNHEY and CDR2 SMNVEV (reference sequence). CDR3 coding DNA: TGTGCCAGCAGTTTATCTGGACAGGCGGGTCAGCCCCAGCATTTT. Its translation is CASSLSGQAGQPQHF.

This chain joins TRBV5-5 and TRBJ2-7; D unresolved. Trimming took 4 bases from V and 0 from J, leaving 11 bases between them. Per the germline V gene, CDR1 is SGHKS and CDR2 is YYEKEE (reference sequence). CDR3 length equals 14 residues. This CDR3 is CASSPAGGSYEQYF. The CDR3 bases are TGTGCCAGCAGCCCCGCCGGTGGCTCCTACGAGCAGTACTTC. Drawing the rest from reference TRBV5-5 and TRBJ2-7, the complete variable domain is DAGVTQSPTHLIKTRGQQVTLRCSPISGHKSVSWYQQVLGQGPQFIFQYYEKEERGRGNFPDRFSARQFPNYSSELNVNALLLGDSALYLCASSPAGGSYEQYFGPGTRLTVT.

This chain uses TRBV28 with TRBJ2-7, with D possibly matching TRBD2 (6 bases). Between the trimmed V and J ends, which lost 6 bases and 3 bases, there was a span of 18 bases. The CDR3 runs to 15 residues. The V gene's germline CDR1 is MDHEN and CDR2 SYDVKM. CDR3 nucleotides: TGTGCCAGCAGGCCCGTCGGAGGGAAAGGCTACGAGCAGTACTTC. Amino acid sequence: CASRPVGGKGYEQYF.

The rearrangement uses TRBV19 and TRBJ1-1, with D possibly matching TRBD1 (5 bases). The CDR3 length is 14 residues. V lost 7 bases to trimming and J lost 4 bases, with 16 bases between them. The V gene's germline CDR1 is LNHDA and CDR2 SQIVND (reference sequence). In nucleotides, the CDR3 is TGTGCCAGTACCCCGGGACTCTTGAGCACTGAAGCTTTCTTT. It codes for CASTPGLLSTEAFF.

The rearrangement links TRBV5-6 to TRBJ2-5; tentative D call: TRBD1 (6 bases). The germline V and J ends were trimmed by 5 bases and 5 bases, with 16 bases remaining between them. The germline CDR1 and CDR2 sequences are SGHDT and YYEEEE. The CDR3 sequence is 14 residues long. As DNA, the CDR3 is TGTGCCAGCAGGAAATCAGGGGCCGCGGAGACCCAGTACTTC. Its translation: CASRKSGAAETQYF.

This chain connects TRBV18 to TRBJ1-1; TRBD1 is a possible D gene (6 bases). CDR1 KGHSH and CDR2 LQKENI come from the germline V gene. The CDR3 totals 17 residues. Trimming shortened V by 0 bases and J by 1 base, and 15 bases separated the two germline ends. The CDR3 DNA reads as TGTGCCAGCTCACCACCGCCGTCCGACAGGAGGAACACTGAAGCTTTCTTT. Translating gives CASSPPPSDRRNTEAFF. The full variable domain, with the rest looked up from reference TRBV18 and TRBJ1-1, is NAGVMQNPRHLVRRRGQEARLRCSPMKGHSHVYWYRQLPEEGLKFMVYLQKENIIDESGMPKERFSAEFPKEGPSILRIQQVVRGDSAAYFCASSPPPSDRRNTEAFFGQGTRLTVV.

The chain carries TRBV5-1 and TRBJ2-5; D unresolved. V was trimmed by 0 bases and J by 0 bases, leaving 6 bases between them. The CDR3 is 14 residues long. From germline, CDR1 is SGHRS and CDR2 YFSETQ. The CDR3 loop reads CASSLGHNQETQYF. CDR3 DNA sequence: TGCGCCAGCAGCTTGGGACACAACCAAGAGACCCAGTACTTC. The variable domain in full, completed from reference TRBV5-1 and TRBJ2-5, reads KAGVTQTPRYLIKTRGQQVTLSCSPISGHRSVSWYQQTPGQGLQFLFEYFSETQRNKGNFPGRFSGRQFSNSRSEMNVSTLELGDSALYLCASSLGHNQETQYFGPGTRLLVL.

The chain joins TRBV6-5 to TRBJ1-1; 7 bases are shared with TRBD1. J lost 5 bases, V lost 2 bases, and 5 bases had no gene match. The CDR3 is 14 amino acids. The V gene's germline CDR1 is MNHEY and CDR2 SVGAGI. CDR3 loop: CASSYLKGATEAFF. CDR3 DNA: TGTGCCAGCAGTTACCTGAAGGGGGCGACTGAAGCTTTCTTT.

The chain uses TRBV19 and TRBJ1-5, with D possibly matching TRBD1 (5 bases). Trimming took off 4 bases at V and 5 bases at J, with 15 bases between the two ends. Per germline, CDR1 LNHDA and CDR2 SQIVND (reference sequence). The CDR3 has 15 amino acids. The CDR3 nucleotides are TGTGCCAGTAGTACTCGTGGAGTCAGGGATCAGCCCCAGCATTTT. Translation: CASSTRGVRDQPQHF.